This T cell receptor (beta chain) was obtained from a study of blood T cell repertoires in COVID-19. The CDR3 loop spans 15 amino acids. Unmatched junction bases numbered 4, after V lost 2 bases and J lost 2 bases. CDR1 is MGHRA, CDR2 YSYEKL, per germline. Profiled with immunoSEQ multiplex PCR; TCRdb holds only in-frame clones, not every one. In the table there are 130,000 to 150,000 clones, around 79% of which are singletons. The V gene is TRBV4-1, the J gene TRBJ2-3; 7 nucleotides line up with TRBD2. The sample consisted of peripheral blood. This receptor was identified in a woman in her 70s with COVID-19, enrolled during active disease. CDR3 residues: CASSQPGTTTDTQYF. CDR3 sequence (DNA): TGCGCCAGCAGCCAACCCGGGACTACCACAGATACGCAGTATTTT.